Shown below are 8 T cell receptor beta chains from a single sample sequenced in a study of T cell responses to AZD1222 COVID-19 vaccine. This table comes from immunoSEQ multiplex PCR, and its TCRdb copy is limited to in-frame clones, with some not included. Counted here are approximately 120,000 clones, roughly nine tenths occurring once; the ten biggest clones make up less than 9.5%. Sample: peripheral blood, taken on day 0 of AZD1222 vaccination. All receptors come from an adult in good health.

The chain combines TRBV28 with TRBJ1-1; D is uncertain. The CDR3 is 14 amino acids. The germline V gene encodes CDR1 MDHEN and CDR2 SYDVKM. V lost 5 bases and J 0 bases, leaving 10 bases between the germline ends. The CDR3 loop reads CASSPLDVNTEAFF. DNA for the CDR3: TGTGCCAGCAGTCCCCTTGACGTGAACACTGAAGCTTTCTTT.

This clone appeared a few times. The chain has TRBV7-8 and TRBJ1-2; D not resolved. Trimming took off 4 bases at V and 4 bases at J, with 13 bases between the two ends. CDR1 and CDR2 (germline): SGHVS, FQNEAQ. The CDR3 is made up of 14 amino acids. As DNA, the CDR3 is TGTGCCAGCAGCTCCTATGACTTTAGCTATGGCTACACCTTC. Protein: CASSSYDFSYGYTF.

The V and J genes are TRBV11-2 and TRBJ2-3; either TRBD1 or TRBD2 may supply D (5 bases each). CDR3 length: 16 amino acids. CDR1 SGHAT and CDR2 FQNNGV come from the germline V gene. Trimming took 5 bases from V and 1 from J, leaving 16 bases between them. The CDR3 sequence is CASSPRGAGGTDTQYF. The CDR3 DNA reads TGTGCCAGCAGCCCACGAGGGGCGGGCGGCACAGATACGCAGTATTTT.

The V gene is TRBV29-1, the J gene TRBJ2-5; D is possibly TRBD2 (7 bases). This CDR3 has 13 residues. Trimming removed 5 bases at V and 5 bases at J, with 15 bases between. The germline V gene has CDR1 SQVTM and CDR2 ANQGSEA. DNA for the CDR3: TGCAGCGTTTTCCGGGGGGCGGGTGAGACCCAGTACTTC. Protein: CSVFRGAGETQYF.

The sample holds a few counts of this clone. The CDR3 spells CASSRLAGEHDEQYF. DNA for the CDR3: TGCGCCAGCAGTAGACTAGCGGGGGAACACGACGAGCAGTACTTC. This rearrangement joins TRBV4-1 to TRBJ2-7; 12 bases align to TRBD2. With 6 bases clipped from V and 5 bases from J, the junction kept 8 bases outside the gene matches. From germline, CDR1 is MGHRA and CDR2 YSYEKL. CDR3 length: 15 amino acids.

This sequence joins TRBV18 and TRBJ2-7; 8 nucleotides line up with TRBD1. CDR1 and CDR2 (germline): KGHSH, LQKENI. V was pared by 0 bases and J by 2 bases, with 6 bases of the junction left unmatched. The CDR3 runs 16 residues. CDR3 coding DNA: TGTGCCAGCTCACCACCCCCGGGACAGGTGCCCTACGAGCAGTACTTC. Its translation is CASSPPPGQVPYEQYF.

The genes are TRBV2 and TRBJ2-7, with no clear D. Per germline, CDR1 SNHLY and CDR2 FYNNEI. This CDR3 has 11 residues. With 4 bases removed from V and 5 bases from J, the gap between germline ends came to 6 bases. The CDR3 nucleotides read TGTGCCAGCAGTGCCGTGAACGAGCAGTACTTC. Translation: CASSAVNEQYF.

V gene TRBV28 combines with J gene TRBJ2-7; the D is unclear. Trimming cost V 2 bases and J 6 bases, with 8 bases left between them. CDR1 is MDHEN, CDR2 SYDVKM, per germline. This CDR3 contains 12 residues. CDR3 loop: CASSLRGSEQYF. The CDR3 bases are TGTGCCAGCAGTTTACGCGGTTCCGAGCAGTACTTC.